Below are 2 T cell receptor beta chains sequenced from a single sample in a study of blood T cell repertoires in COVID-19. Sequencing was performed with immunoSEQ multiplex PCR; in TCRdb, only in-frame clones are kept and a portion is missing. The sample contains roughly 190,000 clones, about 86% of which appear only once. Sequenced input: peripheral blood. All receptors derive from a man in his fifties or sixties with active or convalescent COVID-19.

The gene calls are TRBV2 and TRBJ1-3, with TRBD1 as a possible D gene (6 bases). CDR1 and CDR2 from the germline V gene are SNHLY and FYNNEI. Between the trimmed V and J ends, which lost 3 bases and 0 bases, there was a span of 9 bases. The CDR3 spans 15 residues. The CDR3 DNA reads TGTGCCAGCAGTGAGGGACACCTCTCTGGAAACACCATATATTTT. Encoded protein: CASSEGHLSGNTIYF.

This clone came up once. The chain is built from TRBV4-1 and TRBJ1-2; perhaps TRBD1 as D (5 bases). The CDR3 contains 18 residues. V lost 3 bases to trimming and J lost 0 bases, with 20 bases between them. CDR1 is MGHRA, CDR2 YSYEKL, per germline. The CDR3 DNA follows: TGCGCCAGCAGCCAGCCAGGGCAGGCCAGGCCCGCTAACTATGGCTACACCTTC. This sequence encodes CASSQPGQARPANYGYTF.